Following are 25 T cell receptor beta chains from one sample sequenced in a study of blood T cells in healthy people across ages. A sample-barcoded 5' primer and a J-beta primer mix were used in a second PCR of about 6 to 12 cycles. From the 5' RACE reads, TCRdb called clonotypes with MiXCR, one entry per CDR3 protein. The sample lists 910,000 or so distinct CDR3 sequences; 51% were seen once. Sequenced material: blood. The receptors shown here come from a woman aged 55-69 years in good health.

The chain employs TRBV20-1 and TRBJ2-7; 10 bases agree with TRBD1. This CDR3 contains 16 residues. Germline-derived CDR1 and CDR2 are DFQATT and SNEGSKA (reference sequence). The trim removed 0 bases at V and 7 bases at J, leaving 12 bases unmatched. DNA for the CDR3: TGCAGTGCTAGAGACCGACAGGGGGCCGGGTTATGGGAGCAGTACTTC. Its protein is CSARDRQGAGLWEQYF.

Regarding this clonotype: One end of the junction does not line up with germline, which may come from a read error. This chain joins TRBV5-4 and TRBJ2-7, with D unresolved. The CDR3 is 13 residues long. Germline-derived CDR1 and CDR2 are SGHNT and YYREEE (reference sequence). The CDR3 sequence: CAGSFFPSYEQYF. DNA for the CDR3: TGTGCCGGCAGCTTTTTCCCCTCCTACGAGCAGTACTTC.

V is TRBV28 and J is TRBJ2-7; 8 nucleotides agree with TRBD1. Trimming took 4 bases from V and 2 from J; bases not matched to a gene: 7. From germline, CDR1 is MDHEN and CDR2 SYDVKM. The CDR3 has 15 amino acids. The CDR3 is CASSSGQGIPYEQYF. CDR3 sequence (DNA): TGTGCCAGCAGTTCAGGACAGGGTATCCCCTACGAGCAGTACTTC.

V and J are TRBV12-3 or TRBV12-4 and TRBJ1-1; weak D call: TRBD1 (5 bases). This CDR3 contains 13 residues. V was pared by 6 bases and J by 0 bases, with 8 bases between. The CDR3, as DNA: TGTGCCAGCAGATTGACAGTGAACACTGAAGCTTTCTTT. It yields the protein CASRLTVNTEAFF.

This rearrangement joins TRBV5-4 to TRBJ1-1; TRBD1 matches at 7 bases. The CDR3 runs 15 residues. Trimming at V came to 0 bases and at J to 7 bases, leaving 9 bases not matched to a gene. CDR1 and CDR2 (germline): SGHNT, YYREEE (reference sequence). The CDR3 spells CASSLGAGGSVEAFF. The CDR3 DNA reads TGTGCCAGCAGCTTGGGCGCAGGGGGATCAGTTGAAGCTTTCTTT.

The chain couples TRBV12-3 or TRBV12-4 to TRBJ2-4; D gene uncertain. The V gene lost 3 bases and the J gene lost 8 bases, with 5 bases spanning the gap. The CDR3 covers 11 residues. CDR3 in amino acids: CASSFHDIQYF. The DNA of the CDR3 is TGTGCCAGCAGTTTTCATGACATTCAGTACTTC.

The DNA for the CDR3 is TGTGCCAGCAGTCCTGTCGGGCGAGATACGCAGTATTTT. It specifies CASSPVGRDTQYF. This rearrangement joins TRBV5-6 to TRBJ2-3; unclear D gene. Germline lookup yields CDR1 SGHDT and CDR2 YYEEEE. V was cut by 5 bases and J by 5 bases, with 12 bases left in between. The CDR3 covers 13 residues.

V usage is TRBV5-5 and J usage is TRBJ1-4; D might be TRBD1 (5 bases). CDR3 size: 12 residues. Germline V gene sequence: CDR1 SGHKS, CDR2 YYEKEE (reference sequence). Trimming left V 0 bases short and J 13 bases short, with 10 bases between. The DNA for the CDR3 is TGTGCCAGCAGCTTGGCCCAGGGAATACTGTTTTTT. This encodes CASSLAQGILFF.

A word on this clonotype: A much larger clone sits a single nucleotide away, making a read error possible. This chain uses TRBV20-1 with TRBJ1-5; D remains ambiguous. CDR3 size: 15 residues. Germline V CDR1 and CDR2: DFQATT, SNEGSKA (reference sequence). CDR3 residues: CSASSSAYSNQPRHF. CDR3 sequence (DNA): TGCAGTGCGTCATCCAGTGCCTATAGCAATCAGCCCCGGCATTTT.

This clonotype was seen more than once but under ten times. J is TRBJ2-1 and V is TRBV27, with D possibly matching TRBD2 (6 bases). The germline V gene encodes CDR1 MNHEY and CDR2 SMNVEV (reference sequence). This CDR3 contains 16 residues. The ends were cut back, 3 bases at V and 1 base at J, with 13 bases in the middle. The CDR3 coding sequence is TGTGCCAGCAGTTTCGGGGGACTCCTATCCTACAATGAGCAGTTCTTC. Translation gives CASSFGGLLSYNEQFF.

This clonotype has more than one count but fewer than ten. This CDR3 reads CASSVQGGQPQHF. CDR3 bases: TGTGCCAGCAGTGTTCAGGGTGGTCAGCCCCAGCATTTT. V is TRBV2 and J is TRBJ1-5, with D tentatively TRBD1 (5 bases). Trimming shortened V by 4 bases and J by 6 bases, and 10 bases separated the two germline ends. The CDR3 length is 13 residues. Germline-derived CDR1 and CDR2 are SNHLY and FYNNEI.

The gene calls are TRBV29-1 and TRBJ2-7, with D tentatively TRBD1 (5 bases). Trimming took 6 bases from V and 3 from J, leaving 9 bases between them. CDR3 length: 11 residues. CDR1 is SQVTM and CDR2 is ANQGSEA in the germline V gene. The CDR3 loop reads CSVQDHYEQYF. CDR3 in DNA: TGCAGCGTACAGGATCACTACGAGCAGTACTTC.

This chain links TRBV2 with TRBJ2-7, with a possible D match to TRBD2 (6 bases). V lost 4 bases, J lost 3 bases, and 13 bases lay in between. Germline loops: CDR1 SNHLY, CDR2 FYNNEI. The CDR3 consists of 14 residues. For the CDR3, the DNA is TGTGCCAGCAGTGTAGGAGGGGCCCTCTACGAGCAGTACTTC. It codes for CASSVGGALYEQYF.

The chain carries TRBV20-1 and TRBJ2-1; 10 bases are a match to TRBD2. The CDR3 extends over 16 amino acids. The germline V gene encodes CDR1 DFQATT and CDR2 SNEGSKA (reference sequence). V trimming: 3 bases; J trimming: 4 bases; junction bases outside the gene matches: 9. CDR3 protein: CSASEALAGDYNEQFF. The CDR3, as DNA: TGCAGTGCTAGTGAAGCTCTAGCGGGAGATTACAATGAGCAGTTCTTC.

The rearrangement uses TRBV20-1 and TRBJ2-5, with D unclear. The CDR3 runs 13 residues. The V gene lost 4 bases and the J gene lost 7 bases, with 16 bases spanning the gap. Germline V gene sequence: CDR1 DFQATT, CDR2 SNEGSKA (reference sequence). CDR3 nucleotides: TGCAGTGCTATGGGCCTCAGAGGATTGACCCAGTACTTC. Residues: CSAMGLRGLTQYF.

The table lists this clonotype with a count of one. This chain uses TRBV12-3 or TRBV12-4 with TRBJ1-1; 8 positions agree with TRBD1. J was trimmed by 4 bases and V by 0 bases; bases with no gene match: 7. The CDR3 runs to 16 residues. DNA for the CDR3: TGTGCCAGCAGTTTAGCGCAGGGGGCTGGCGGCACTGAAGCTTTCTTT. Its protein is CASSLAQGAGGTEAFF.

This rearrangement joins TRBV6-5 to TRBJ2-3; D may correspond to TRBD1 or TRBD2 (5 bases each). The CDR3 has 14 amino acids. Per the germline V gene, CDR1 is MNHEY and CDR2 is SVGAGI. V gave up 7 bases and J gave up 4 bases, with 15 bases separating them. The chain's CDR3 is CASTAKVGADTQYF. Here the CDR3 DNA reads TGTGCCAGCACCGCGAAGGTGGGGGCAGATACGCAGTATTTT.

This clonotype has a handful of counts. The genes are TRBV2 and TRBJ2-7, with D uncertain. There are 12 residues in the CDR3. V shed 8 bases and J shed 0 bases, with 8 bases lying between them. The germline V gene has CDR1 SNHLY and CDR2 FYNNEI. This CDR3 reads CASRQISYEQYF. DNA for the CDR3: TGTGCCAGCCGGCAGATCTCCTACGAGCAGTACTTC. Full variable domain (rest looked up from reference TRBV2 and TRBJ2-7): EPEVTQTPSHQVTQMGQEVILRCVPISNHLYFYWYRQILGQKVEFLVSFYNNEISEKSEIFDDQFSVERPDGSNFTLKIRSTKLEDSAMYFCASRQISYEQYFGPGTRLTVT.

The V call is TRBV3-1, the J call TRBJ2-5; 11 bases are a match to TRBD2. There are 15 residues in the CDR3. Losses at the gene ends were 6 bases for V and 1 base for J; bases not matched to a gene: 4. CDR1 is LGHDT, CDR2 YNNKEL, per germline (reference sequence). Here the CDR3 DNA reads TGTGCCAGCAGACGGACTAGCGGGCTCCAAGAGACCCAGTACTTC. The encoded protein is CASRRTSGLQETQYF.

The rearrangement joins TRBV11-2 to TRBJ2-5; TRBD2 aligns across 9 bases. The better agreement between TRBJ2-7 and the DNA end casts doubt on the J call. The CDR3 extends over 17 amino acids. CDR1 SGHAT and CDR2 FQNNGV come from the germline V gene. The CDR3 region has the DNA TGTGCCAGCAGCCCCAGATGGGGCGGGAGGGGATCCTACGAGCAGTACTTC. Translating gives CASSPRWGGRGSYEQYF.

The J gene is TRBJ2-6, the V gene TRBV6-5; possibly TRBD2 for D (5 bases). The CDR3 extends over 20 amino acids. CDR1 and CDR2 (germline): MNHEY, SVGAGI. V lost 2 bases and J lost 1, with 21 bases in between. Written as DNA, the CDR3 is TGTGCCAGCAGTTACGGAAAAGGGTCGGGATTCCTATCTGGGGCCAACGTCCTGACTTTC. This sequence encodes CASSYGKGSGFLSGANVLTF.

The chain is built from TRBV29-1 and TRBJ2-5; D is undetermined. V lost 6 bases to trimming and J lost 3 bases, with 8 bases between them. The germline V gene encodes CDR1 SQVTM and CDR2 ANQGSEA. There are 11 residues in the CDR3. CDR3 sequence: CSVSQKETQYF. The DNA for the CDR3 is TGCAGCGTCAGTCAGAAAGAGACCCAGTACTTC.

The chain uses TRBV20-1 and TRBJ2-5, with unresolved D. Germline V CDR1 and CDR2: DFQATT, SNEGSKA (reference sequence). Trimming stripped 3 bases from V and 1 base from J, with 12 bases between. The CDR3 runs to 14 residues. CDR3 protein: CSASVVGVQETQYF. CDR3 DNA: TGCAGTGCTAGTGTCGTTGGGGTCCAAGAGACCCAGTACTTC.

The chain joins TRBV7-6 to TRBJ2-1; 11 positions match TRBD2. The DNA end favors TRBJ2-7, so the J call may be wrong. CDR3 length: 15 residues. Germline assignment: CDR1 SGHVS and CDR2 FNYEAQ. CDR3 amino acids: CASSELAGVGDEQYF. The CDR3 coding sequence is TGTGCCAGCAGCGAACTAGCGGGGGTGGGAGATGAGCAGTACTTC.

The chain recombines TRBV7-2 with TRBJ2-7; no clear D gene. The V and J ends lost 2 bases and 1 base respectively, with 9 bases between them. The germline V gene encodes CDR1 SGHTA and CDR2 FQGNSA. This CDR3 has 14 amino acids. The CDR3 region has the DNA TGTGCCAGCAGCTTAAGGCTATCTTCCTACGAGCAGTACTTC. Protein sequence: CASSLRLSSYEQYF.